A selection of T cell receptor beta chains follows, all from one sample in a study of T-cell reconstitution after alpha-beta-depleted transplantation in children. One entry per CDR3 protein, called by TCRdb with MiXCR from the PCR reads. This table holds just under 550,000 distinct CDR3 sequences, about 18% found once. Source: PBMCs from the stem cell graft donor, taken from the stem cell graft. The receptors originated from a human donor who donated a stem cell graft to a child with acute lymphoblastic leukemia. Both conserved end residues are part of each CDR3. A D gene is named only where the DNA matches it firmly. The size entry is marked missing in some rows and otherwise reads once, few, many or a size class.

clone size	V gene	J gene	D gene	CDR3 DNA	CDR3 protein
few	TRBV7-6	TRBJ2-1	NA	TGTGCCAGCAGCTTAGGAATGGGGCTCCAGGGCAATGAGCAGTTCTTC	CASSLGMGLQGNEQFF
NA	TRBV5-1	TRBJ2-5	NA	TGCGCCAGCAGCTTGGAGGGCAGGAACCAAGAGACCCAGTACTTC	CASSLEGRNQETQYF
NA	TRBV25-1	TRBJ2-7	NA	TGTGCCAGCAGTCCCGCCCCCCTATACCAGGGAGCTGACGAGCAGTACTTC	CASSPAPLYQGADEQYF
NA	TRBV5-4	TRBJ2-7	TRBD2	TGTGCCAGCAGCTCTGGACCTGCGGCGGGAGGATACGAGCAGTACTTC	CASSSGPAAGGYEQYF
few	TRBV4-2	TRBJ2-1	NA	TGTGCCAGCAGCCCGCCGGCGGGAACTATAGATGAGCAGTTCTTC	CASSPPAGTIDEQFF
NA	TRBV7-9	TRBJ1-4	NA	TGTGCCAGCAGCTCCTCCAGACAGAATTGGACTAATGAAAAACTGTTTTTT	CASSSSRQNWTNEKLFF
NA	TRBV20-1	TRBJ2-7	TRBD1	TGCAGTGCTAGACAACCCGCGACAGGGCCTCCCTACGAGCAGTACTTC	CSARQPATGPPYEQYF
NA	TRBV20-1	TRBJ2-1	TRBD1	TGCAGTGCTAGGAATCCCCGGCCCGGGACAGGGGGCCAGGATGAGCAGTTCTTC	CSARNPRPGTGGQDEQFF
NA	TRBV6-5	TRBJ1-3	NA	TGTGCCAGCAGTTACTCGTGGACAAGATCTGGAAACACCATATATTTT	CASSYSWTRSGNTIYF
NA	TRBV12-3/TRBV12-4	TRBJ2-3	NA	TGTGCCAGCAGTATAGGAGGAGATACGCAGTATTTT	CASSIGGDTQYF
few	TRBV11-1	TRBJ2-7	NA	TGTGCCAGCAGCTCTCCCGGACTAGTGGGGGCCCTCTCCTACGAGCAGTACTTC	CASSSPGLVGALSYEQYF
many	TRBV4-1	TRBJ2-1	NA	TGCGCCAGCAGCCATGACTGGGGGGTGGTGCAGTTCTTC	CASSHDWGVVQFF
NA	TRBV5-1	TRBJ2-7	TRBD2	TGCGCCAGCAGCTCTTCGACTAGCTCCGGCGAGCAGTACTTC	CASSSSTSSGEQYF
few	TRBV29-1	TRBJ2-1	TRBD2	TGCAGCTTAGCTAGCGGCGACTTTTACAATGAGCAGTTCTTC	CSLASGDFYNEQFF
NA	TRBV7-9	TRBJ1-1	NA	TGTGCCAGCAGCTTCCCCCTCGAGAACACTGAAGCTTTCTTT	CASSFPLENTEAFF
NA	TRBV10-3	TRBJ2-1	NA	TGTGCCATCAGTGAGTCGAGTCAGGTTGGCTACAATGAGCAGTTCTTC	CAISESSQVGYNEQFF
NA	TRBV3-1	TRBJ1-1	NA	TGTGCCAGCAGCCAAGCGTTTCCGGGGGGCCTTCACACTGAAGCTTTCTTT	CASSQAFPGGLHTEAFF
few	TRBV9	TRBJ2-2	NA	TGTGCCAGCAGCCTACAGGGATTTAACACCGGGGAGCTGTTTTTT	CASSLQGFNTGELFF
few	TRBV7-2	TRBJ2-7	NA	TGTGCCAGCAGCGCCAGCGGAGTGGCTTACGAGCAGTACTTC	CASSASGVAYEQYF
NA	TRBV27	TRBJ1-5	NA	TGTGCCAGCAGTTTATACGGGCAGGGCCTCAATCAGCCCCAGCATTTT	CASSLYGQGLNQPQHF
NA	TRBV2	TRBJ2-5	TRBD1	TGTGCCAGCAGATGGGACAGGGCCCAAGAGACCCAGTACTTC	CASRWDRAQETQYF
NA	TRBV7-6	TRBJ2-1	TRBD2	TGTGCCAGCAGCAAAGCGGGAGAGGATAATGAGCAGTTCTTC	CASSKAGEDNEQFF
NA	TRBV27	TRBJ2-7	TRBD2	TGTGCCAGCAGAGTAGCGGGCGCCTACGAGCAGTACTTC	CASRVAGAYEQYF
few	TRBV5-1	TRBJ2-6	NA	TGCGCCAGCAGCCCCGGGACCTCCTCTGGGGCCAACGTCCTGACTTTC	CASSPGTSSGANVLTF
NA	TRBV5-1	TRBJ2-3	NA	TGCGCCAGCAGCTCAATGTGGGGACCTGGAGATACGCAGTATTTT	CASSSMWGPGDTQYF
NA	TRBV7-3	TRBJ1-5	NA	TGTGCCAGCAGCCTTTTTACTGAGGGATTCAATCAGCCCCAGCATTTT	CASSLFTEGFNQPQHF
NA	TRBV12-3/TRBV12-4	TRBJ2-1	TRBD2	TGTGCCAGCAGTTTTGGGCTAGCGGCCTACAATGAGCAGTTCTTC	CASSFGLAAYNEQFF
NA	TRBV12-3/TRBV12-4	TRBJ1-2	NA	TGTGCCAGCAGTAGGGGTTCTAACTATGGCTACACCTTC	CASSRGSNYGYTF
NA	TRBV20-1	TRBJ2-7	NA	TGCAGTGCAACGTCTACAGACAGGACTAACAACTACGAGCAGTACTTC	CSATSTDRTNNYEQYF
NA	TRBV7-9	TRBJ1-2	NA	TGTGCCAGCAGCTCAGGGGAACAGGGATACTATGGCTACACCTTC	CASSSGEQGYYGYTF
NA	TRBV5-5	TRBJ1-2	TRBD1	TGTGCCAGCAGTCCCCAGGGGGGGGTTGACTATGGCTACACCTTC	CASSPQGGVDYGYTF
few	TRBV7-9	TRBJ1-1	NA	TGTGCCAGCAGCGCAATCAGGGACCTGAACACTGAAGCTTTCTTT	CASSAIRDLNTEAFF
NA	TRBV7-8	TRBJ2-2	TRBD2	TGTGCCAGCAGCCCCTTTGCGGGAGTCAGCACCGGGGAGCTGTTTTTT	CASSPFAGVSTGELFF
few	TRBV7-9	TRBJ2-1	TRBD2	TGTGCCAGCAGCTTAGTAGGCCGGGGGGAGTACAATGAGCAGTTCTTC	CASSLVGRGEYNEQFF
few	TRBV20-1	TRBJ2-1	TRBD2	TGCAGTGCCCCCATATCGGGAGGGCCGAATGAGCAGTTCTTC	CSAPISGGPNEQFF
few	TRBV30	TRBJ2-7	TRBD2	TGTGCCCTAGGGGCTAGCGGAGACTCCTACGAGCAGTACTTC	CALGASGDSYEQYF
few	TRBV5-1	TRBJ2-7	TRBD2	TGCGCCAGCAGATCGGCTAGCGGGAGTCTGGGATACGAGCAGTACTTC	CASRSASGSLGYEQYF
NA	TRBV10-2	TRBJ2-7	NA	TGCGCCAGCCAAGACTTCCAGCAGTACTTC	CASQDFQQYF
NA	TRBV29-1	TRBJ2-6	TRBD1	TGCAGCGTCCTCGGACAGGGGGCGGCTGGGGCCAACGTCCTGACTTTC	CSVLGQGAAGANVLTF
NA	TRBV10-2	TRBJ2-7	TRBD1	TGCGCCAGCAGTGAGCCGAAAACAGGGGTTTCCTACGAGCAGTACTTC	CASSEPKTGVSYEQYF